Reported below is one TCR beta chain. The antigen is not known. The sample originates from a study of regulatory T cells. Study-wide findings and caveats: The two patients with the most severe autoimmunity showed the strongest Treg restriction. Regulatory T cells from CD3G-deficient patients were less diverse than autologous conventional CD4+ cells and control regulatory cells.

The V gene's germline CDR1 is SGHTA and CDR2 FQGNSA. The V end lost 5 bases, the J end lost 4 bases, and 9 bases lay between the germline ends. The CDR3 consists of 14 residues. The PCR used 52 TRBV and 13 TRBJ primers. Measured with immunoSEQ multiplex PCR; TCRdb has only the in-frame clones, and not every one. The data contain 3,000 to 4,000 clones, around 95% of them seen just once; the ten biggest clones take up approximately 3.5%. At testing, patients were 2 to 39 years old, with reduced naive and increased memory T-cell proportions. Regulatory (CD25-high CD127-low) and conventional (CD25-low CD127-high) CD4+ T cells were sorted separately.

The rearrangement links TRBV7-2 to TRBJ2-6; no definite D call. Specimen: CD4+ Tregs sorted from blood. This TCR derives from a person between 18 and 35 years old with CD3G deficiency. CDR3 amino acids: CASSPPSGANVLTF. The CDR3 nucleotides are TGTGCCAGCAGCCCTCCCTCAGGGGCCAACGTCCTGACTTTC.